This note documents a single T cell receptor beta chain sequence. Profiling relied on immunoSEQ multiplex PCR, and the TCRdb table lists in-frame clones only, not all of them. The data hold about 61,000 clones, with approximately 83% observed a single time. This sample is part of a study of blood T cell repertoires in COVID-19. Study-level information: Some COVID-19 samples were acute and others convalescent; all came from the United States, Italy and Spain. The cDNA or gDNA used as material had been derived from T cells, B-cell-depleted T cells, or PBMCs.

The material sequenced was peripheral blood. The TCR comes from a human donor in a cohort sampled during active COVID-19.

CDR3 in DNA: TGTGCCAGCGGAGACCTGAACACTGAAGCTTTCTTT. Protein sequence: CASGDLNTEAFF. The J gene is TRBJ1-1, the V gene TRBV7-9; D not resolved. The CDR3 length is 12 residues. V was cut by 8 bases and J by 0 bases, with 7 bases left in between. Germline V lookup: CDR1 SEHNR, CDR2 FQNEAQ (reference sequence).